This T cell receptor (beta chain) was found in a study of shared clonotypes between healthy human individuals. Comment on this clone: The antigen remains unidentified.

Some clones are missing from TCRdb's copy, which holds only in-frame ones; the method was immunoSEQ multiplex PCR. The sample yields about 2 million clones, 90% to 95% seen once. The CDR3 has 15 amino acids. The V and J ends lost 5 bases and 3 bases respectively, with 15 bases between them. Germline V gene sequence: CDR1 SGHTA, CDR2 FQGNSA. Study-wide points: Generation probabilities were higher for clonotypes shared across all four sorted-subset donors than for unshared ones. Having only a few donors restricted how much genetic and exposure-history diversity was captured.

Sequenced input: naive CD4+ T cells sorted from blood. Specified subset: CD45RA+ positively selected. The rearrangement joins TRBV7-2 to TRBJ2-3, with D perhaps matching TRBD1 or TRBD2 (7 bases each). The TCR comes from a man between 18 and 35 years old in good health. CDR3 sequence: CASSPRGGVTDTQYF. The CDR3 DNA reads as TGTGCCAGCAGCCCCAGGGGGGGCGTTACAGATACGCAGTATTTT.